A single sample gave rise to the 9 T cell receptor beta chains below, sequenced in a study of OX40 agonist ivuxolimab in advanced cancers. Assay used: immunoSEQ multiplex PCR; TCRdb lists only in-frame clones, some missing. Of 90,000 to 120,000 clones detected, approximately 90% appear once; the ten largest clones hold under 0.4%. The source was CD4+ or CD8+ T cells sorted from blood, collected in a trial of the OX40 agonist ivuxolimab. Receptors were obtained from an adult with an advanced solid tumor such as melanoma, head and neck, liver or kidney cancer.

This sequence joins TRBV6-1 and TRBJ2-7; 9 bases map to TRBD1. The CDR3 is 14 residues long. Unmatched junction bases numbered 6, after V lost 4 bases and J lost 5 bases. CDR1 and CDR2 (germline): MNHNS, SASEGT. The CDR3 DNA follows: TGTGCCAGCAGTGCCGGGACAGGGAACCACGAGCAGTACTTC. This encodes CASSAGTGNHEQYF.

The J gene is TRBJ2-1, the V gene TRBV18; tentative D call: TRBD2 (6 bases). This CDR3 contains 14 residues. Trimming shortened V by 3 bases and J by 4 bases, and 10 bases separated the two germline ends. Germline CDR1 and CDR2: KGHSH and LQKENI. The CDR3: CASSPSGAYNEQFF. The CDR3 DNA reads TGTGCCAGCTCACCTAGCGGAGCTTACAATGAGCAGTTCTTC.

This chain joins TRBV18 and TRBJ2-3; 14 bases align to TRBD2. J lost 3 bases, V lost 4 bases, and 6 bases had no gene match. From germline, CDR1 is KGHSH and CDR2 LQKENI. The CDR3 consists of 17 residues. Here the CDR3 reads CASSLGTSGSGTDTQYF. The DNA of the CDR3 is TGTGCCAGCTCACTCGGGACTAGCGGGAGTGGAACAGATACGCAGTATTTT.

V is TRBV6-1 and J is TRBJ2-7; D remains ambiguous. The CDR3 is made up of 9 amino acids. V lost 6 bases and J 3 bases, leaving 0 bases between the germline ends. Germline V gene lookup returns CDR1 MNHNS and CDR2 SASEGT. CDR3 loop: CASSYEQYF. Here the CDR3 DNA reads TGTGCCAGCAGCTACGAGCAGTACTTC.

This clone is a singleton in its sample. The chain is built from TRBV19 and TRBJ2-4; D may be TRBD1 (6 bases). V lost 5 bases to trimming and J lost 0 bases, with 11 bases between them. The CDR3 is 15 residues long. The germline V gene encodes CDR1 LNHDA and CDR2 SQIVND (reference sequence). The CDR3 nucleotides read TGTGCCAGTAGTTCAACAGGGTTAGCCAAAAACATTCAGTACTTC. Translating it yields CASSSTGLAKNIQYF.

This clone was seen a single time. The gene calls are TRBV19 and TRBJ2-2; D may be TRBD1 (5 bases). This CDR3 comprises 15 residues. Germline CDR1 reads LNHDA; CDR2 reads SQIVND (reference sequence). Trimming cost V 3 bases and J 0 bases, with 8 bases left between them. CDR3 residues: CASSMETANTGELFF. Here the CDR3 DNA reads TGTGCCAGTAGTATGGAGACAGCGAACACCGGGGAGCTGTTTTTT.

The genes are TRBV9 and TRBJ1-3; D unclear. V lost 0 bases and J 3 bases, leaving 7 bases between the germline ends. CDR1 SGDLS and CDR2 YYNGEE come from the germline V gene. This CDR3 has 14 amino acids. The CDR3 sequence is CASSVGGDGNTIYF. As DNA, the CDR3 is TGTGCCAGCAGCGTAGGTGGGGATGGAAACACCATATATTTT.

The sample holds a few counts of this clone. The chain employs TRBV5-4 and TRBJ1-1; maybe TRBD1 (5 bases). Per the germline V gene, CDR1 is SGHNT and CDR2 is YYREEE (reference sequence). Trimming pared 3 bases from V and 2 bases from J, leaving 11 bases between. The CDR3 spans 14 residues. DNA for the CDR3: TGTGCCAGCAGCTGGGGACGGGCTAACACTGAAGCTTTCTTT. Translation gives CASSWGRANTEAFF. The entire variable domain, with the rest obtained from reference TRBV5-4 and TRBJ1-1, is as follows: ETGVTQSPTHLIKTRGQQVTLRCSSQSGHNTVSWYQQALGQGPQFIFQYYREEENGRGNFPPRFSGLQFPNYSSELNVNALELDDSALYLCASSWGRANTEAFFGQGTRLTVV.

The chain joins TRBV11-2 to TRBJ2-5; D not certain. V was trimmed by 4 bases and J by 5 bases, leaving 11 bases between them. The germline CDR1 and CDR2 sequences are SGHAT and FQNNGV. The length of the CDR3 is 13 residues. The CDR3 region is CASSYIPRETQYF. Written as DNA, the CDR3 is TGTGCCAGCAGCTATATCCCCCGCGAGACCCAGTACTTC.